The TCR beta chain under discussion was sequenced for a study of identical twins. Germline lookup yields CDR1 MNHNY and CDR2 SVGAGI (reference sequence). The CDR3 has 14 amino acids. Unmatched junction bases numbered 3, after V lost 2 bases and J lost 6 bases. TCRdb itself ran the 5' RACE reads through MiXCR, one entry per CDR3 protein. The table records about 1.7 million distinct CDR3 sequences, about 32% of them present only once. The V call is TRBV6-6, the J call TRBJ1-2; 10 bases are a match to TRBD1. Specimen: cord blood. The sequence came from a newborn girl in good health. The CDR3 spells CASSYGTGENGYTF. In DNA, the CDR3 is TGTGCCAGCAGTTACGGGACAGGGGAAAATGGCTACACCTTC.